Below, 27 T cell receptor beta chains from the same sample are listed, as sequenced in a study of blood T cell repertoires in COVID-19. Clones were sequenced by immunoSEQ multiplex PCR, and TCRdb holds only the in-frame ones, with some missing. The data show about 55,000 clones, approximately 90% seen once. The sample comprised peripheral blood. The receptors shown here come from a man in his sixties or seventies with acute or convalescent COVID-19.

J is TRBJ1-2 and V is TRBV11-2, with 10 bases identical to TRBD1. The CDR3 is 16 residues long. The V gene's germline CDR1 is SGHAT and CDR2 FQNNGV. The V gene end was trimmed by 5 bases and the J gene end by 3 bases; junction bases not matched to a gene: 9. The CDR3 sequence is CASSNTGTGVDYGYTF. As DNA, the CDR3 is TGTGCCAGCAGCAATACCGGGACAGGGGTTGACTATGGCTACACCTTC.

The genes are TRBV4-3 and TRBJ1-1; D gene ambiguous. The germline V and J ends were trimmed by 0 bases and 1 base, with 12 bases remaining between them. The CDR3 spans 16 residues. Germline V gene data show CDR1 as LGHNA and CDR2 as YSLEER. In DNA form, the CDR3 reads TGCGCCAGCAGCCAAGATGCGACAAAAAAGAACACTGAAGCTTTCTTT. This encodes CASSQDATKKNTEAFF.

This chain joins TRBV24-1 and TRBJ2-7; 11 bases match TRBD2. The V gene's germline CDR1 is KGHDR and CDR2 SFDVKD. The CDR3 contains 16 residues. J was trimmed by 5 bases and V by 4 bases; bases with no gene match: 9. CDR3 sequence reads: CATSDPKLAGDHEQYF. The CDR3 nucleotides are TGTGCCACCAGTGACCCTAAACTAGCGGGAGATCACGAGCAGTACTTC.

This clone was detected a few times. The V gene is TRBV6-4, the J gene TRBJ1-5; the D gene is possibly TRBD1 (5 bases). Trimming removed 3 bases at V and 5 bases at J, with 8 bases between. This CDR3 comprises 13 residues. Germline lookup yields CDR1 MRHNA and CDR2 SNTAGT. CDR3 DNA sequence: TGTGCCAGCAGTGAATGGGGGGATCAGCCCCAGCATTTT. Amino acids: CASSEWGDQPQHF.

The genes are TRBV6-5 and TRBJ1-2; D gene ambiguous. The CDR3 consists of 13 residues. Trimming took off 0 bases at V and 3 bases at J, with 5 bases between the two ends. Germline-derived CDR1 and CDR2 are MNHEY and SVGAGI. The DNA for the CDR3 is TGTGCCAGCAGTTACTCGAACTACTATGGCTACACCTTC. It encodes CASSYSNYYGYTF.

CDR3 DNA: TGCGCCAGCAGCCCGCGGACAGGGGGCGACGAGCAGTTCTTC. Amino acid sequence: CASSPRTGGDEQFF. The chain is built from TRBV5-1 and TRBJ2-1; 11 nucleotides align to TRBD1. Germline lookup yields CDR1 SGHRS and CDR2 YFSETQ. The CDR3 length is 14 residues. Germline trimming cut 4 bases from V and 10 bases from J; bases unmatched to any gene: 7.

V gene TRBV4-3 combines with J gene TRBJ2-7; 11 bases match TRBD2. CDR3 length: 16 residues. The germline V gene has CDR1 LGHNA and CDR2 YSLEER. V was pared by 0 bases and J by 7 bases, with 8 bases of the junction left unmatched. DNA for the CDR3: TGCGCCAGCAGCCAAGATCTTACACTAGCGGGAGTAGAGCAGTACTTC. It yields the protein CASSQDLTLAGVEQYF.

This rearrangement joins TRBV20-1 to TRBJ2-5; 8 nucleotides agree with TRBD1. The CDR3 consists of 14 residues. Trimming cost V 3 bases and J 5 bases; bases outside gene matches: 8. Germline CDR1 is DFQATT and CDR2 is SNEGSKA (reference sequence). The CDR3 loop reads CSASTQGAGETQYF. The CDR3 DNA sequence: TGCAGTGCTAGTACTCAGGGGGCTGGTGAGACCCAGTACTTC.

This chain connects TRBV6-6 to TRBJ1-2; tentative D call: TRBD1 (5 bases). CDR1 MNHNY and CDR2 SVGAGI come from the germline V gene (reference sequence). With 4 bases removed from V and 4 bases from J, the gap between germline ends came to 13 bases. This CDR3 contains 14 residues. The CDR3 is CASSSGPVSYGYTF. CDR3 sequence (DNA): TGTGCCAGCAGTTCAGGGCCGGTTAGCTATGGCTACACCTTC.

The chain employs TRBV30 and TRBJ1-1, with 8 bases matching TRBD1. The CDR3 extends over 17 amino acids. V shed 0 bases, J shed 7 bases, and the junction held 16 bases outside the gene matches. Germline-derived CDR1 and CDR2 are GTSNPN and SVGIG (reference sequence). Here the CDR3 DNA reads TGTGCCTGGAGTGTATTAGGTGGTGTCAGGGGGCGGTTTGAAGCTTTCTTT. Amino acid sequence: CAWSVLGGVRGRFEAFF.

The V call is TRBV6-2 or TRBV6-3, the J call TRBJ1-2, with TRBD1 identical over 9 bases. V dropped 6 bases and J dropped 2; count of bases not matched to a gene: 4. Germline CDR1 MNHEY, CDR2 SVGEGT. The CDR3 has 14 residues. The CDR3 loop is CASSGQGFNYGYTF. In DNA form, the CDR3 reads TGTGCCAGCAGCGGACAGGGGTTCAACTATGGCTACACCTTC.

V and J are TRBV5-6 and TRBJ2-1; 11 bases map to TRBD2. CDR1 is SGHDT, CDR2 YYEEEE, per germline. V lost 3 bases, J lost 1 base, and 3 bases stayed unmatched. The CDR3 is made up of 16 amino acids. Here the CDR3 reads CASSSRLAGSYNEQFF. The CDR3, as DNA: TGTGCCAGCAGCTCGAGACTAGCGGGGTCCTACAATGAGCAGTTCTTC. The full variable domain, its missing parts supplied by reference TRBV5-6 and TRBJ2-1, is DAGVTQSPTHLIKTRGQQVTLRCSPKSGHDTVSWYQQALGQGPQFIFQYYEEEERQRGNFPDRFSGHQFPNYSSELNVNALLLGDSALYLCASSSRLAGSYNEQFFGPGTRLTVL.

The chain has TRBV5-4 and TRBJ2-5; tentative D call: TRBD2 (5 bases). The CDR3 spans 13 residues. The V end was cut by 0 bases, the J end by 5 bases, with 8 bases between. Germline CDR1 SGHNT, CDR2 YYREEE (reference sequence). In DNA form, the CDR3 reads TGTGCCAGCAGCTTGGCCGGCGGGGAGACCCAGTACTTC. Its translation is CASSLAGGETQYF.

The J gene is TRBJ1-1, the V gene TRBV3-1 (or the pseudogene TRBV3-2); 8 nucleotides agree with TRBD1. CDR1 and CDR2 from the germline V gene are LGHDT and YNNKEL (reference sequence). The trim removed 8 bases at V and 5 bases at J, leaving 7 bases unmatched. The CDR3 extends over 13 amino acids. The CDR3 nucleotides read TGTGCCAGCCGGACAGGGAAGGGGACTGAAGCTTTCTTT. As protein: CASRTGKGTEAFF.

This chain joins TRBV3-1 (or the pseudogene TRBV3-2) and TRBJ2-3; the D is unclear. Trimming removed 2 bases from V and 14 bases from J, with 5 bases in between. Germline-derived CDR1 and CDR2 are LGHDT and YNNKEL (reference sequence). The CDR3 is made up of 9 amino acids. The CDR3 DNA sequence: TGTGCCAGCAGCCAAAGAGTGTATTTT. Its protein product is CASSQRVYF.

The rearrangement links TRBV3-1 (or the pseudogene TRBV3-2) to TRBJ2-4; 10 bases are shared with TRBD1. The junction had 8 bases not matched to a gene; V was cut back by 3 bases and J by 9 bases. This CDR3 contains 15 residues. Per the germline V gene, CDR1 is LGHDT and CDR2 is YNNKEL (reference sequence). The CDR3 DNA is TGTGCCAGCAGCCAGAGGACAGGGGGGGAAAGCATTCAGTACTTC. Residues: CASSQRTGGESIQYF.

The chain combines TRBV19 with TRBJ1-1; 8 bases are a match to TRBD1. The germline V gene has CDR1 LNHDA and CDR2 SQIVND (reference sequence). CDR3 length: 15 residues. Trimming at V came to 5 bases and at J to 2 bases, leaving 7 bases not matched to a gene. The CDR3 nucleotides are TGTGCCAGTAGTTTTCGACAGGGGCACAACACTGAAGCTTTCTTT. It specifies CASSFRQGHNTEAFF.

This clone has only one observation. The chain couples TRBV6-6 to TRBJ1-4; no reliable D call. V lost 8 bases, J lost 3 bases, and 16 bases lay in between. CDR1 is MNHNY and CDR2 is SVGAGI in the germline V gene (reference sequence). This CDR3 is built from 15 residues. The DNA of the CDR3 is TGTGCCAGCGGTCGCCGGGGTTCGTCTAATGAAAAACTGTTTTTT. Protein sequence: CASGRRGSSNEKLFF.

The chain combines TRBV11-2 with TRBJ1-2, with 7 positions matching TRBD1. Germline V gene data show CDR1 as SGHAT and CDR2 as FQNNGV. Trimming removed 6 bases from V and 8 bases from J; junction bases left unmatched: 18. The CDR3 length is 16 residues. CDR3 coding DNA: TGTGCCAGCAGTAAAATAACAGGGGCGCTATTGGAGGGCTACACCTTC. Translation gives CASSKITGALLEGYTF.

This chain uses TRBV9 with TRBJ1-4; D is uncertain. From germline, CDR1 is SGDLS and CDR2 YYNGEE. V gave up 0 bases and J gave up 8 bases, with 11 bases separating them. The CDR3 has 14 residues. CDR3 nucleotides: TGTGCCAGCAGCGTAGCCCCCTGGGCAGAAAAACTGTTTTTT. It codes for CASSVAPWAEKLFF.

This chain joins TRBV9 and TRBJ2-1; 10 positions match TRBD2. J was trimmed by 3 bases and V by 2 bases; bases with no gene match: 2. Germline values: CDR1 SGDLS, CDR2 YYNGEE. The CDR3 length is 15 residues. The CDR3 spells CASSVTSGNYNEQFF. The DNA for the CDR3 is TGTGCCAGCAGCGTTACTAGCGGGAACTACAATGAGCAGTTCTTC.

A few counts support this clone. V usage is TRBV7-8 and J usage is TRBJ2-1; TRBD2 agrees at 8 bases. The CDR3 is 16 amino acids. J lost 2 bases, V lost 3 bases, and 6 bases had no gene match. From germline, CDR1 is SGHVS and CDR2 FQNEAQ. The CDR3 DNA is TGTGCCAGCAGCTTGCTGGGGCGGGGGGCCTACAATGAGCAGTTCTTC. It codes for CASSLLGRGAYNEQFF. Looking up the rest from reference TRBV7-8 and TRBJ2-1 gives the full variable domain: GAGVSQSPRYKVAKRGQDVALRCDPISGHVSLFWYQQALGQGPEFLTYFQNEAQLDKSGLPSDRFFAERPEGSVSTLKIQRTQQEDSAVYLCASSLLGRGAYNEQFFGPGTRLTVL.

The rearrangement uses TRBV5-1 and TRBJ1-5; TRBD1 agrees at 7 bases. V was clipped by 0 bases and J by 2 bases; unmatched bases: 11. CDR3 length: 18 amino acids. Looked up from germline, CDR1 is SGHRS and CDR2 is YFSETQ. The CDR3 region is CASSLGRQGRQGNQPQHF. The DNA for the CDR3 is TGCGCCAGCAGCTTGGGTAGACAGGGAAGACAGGGCAATCAGCCCCAGCATTTT.

The chain employs TRBV5-1 and TRBJ2-2; 11 nucleotides match TRBD1. J lost 4 bases, V lost 3 bases, and 2 bases had no gene match. In germline, CDR1 is SGHRS, CDR2 YFSETQ. The CDR3 covers 15 residues. The CDR3 region is CASSSGQGGTGELFF. For the CDR3, the DNA is TGCGCCAGCAGCTCGGGACAGGGGGGCACCGGGGAGCTGTTTTTT.

The chain uses TRBV5-4 and TRBJ1-2; 8 nucleotides agree with TRBD1. CDR3 length equals 14 residues. With V trimmed by 4 bases and J by 8 bases, 10 bases remained unmatched. Per germline, CDR1 SGHNT and CDR2 YYREEE (reference sequence). The CDR3 region is CASSTRGRNEGYTF. The CDR3 DNA reads as TGTGCCAGCAGCACCAGGGGGCGCAACGAAGGCTACACCTTC.

The CDR3 sequence is CASSFAVTDTQYF. The DNA of the CDR3 is TGTGCCAGCAGTTTCGCGGTTACAGATACGCAGTATTTT. V and J are TRBV12-3 or TRBV12-4 and TRBJ2-3; D not certain. V lost 3 bases, J lost 3 bases, and 7 bases lay in between. The CDR3 sequence is 13 residues long.

The chain employs TRBV30 and TRBJ1-1, with D possibly being TRBD1 (5 bases). Germline V lookup: CDR1 GTSNPN, CDR2 SVGIG (reference sequence). Trimming stripped 3 bases from V and 1 base from J, with 12 bases between. The CDR3 sequence is 14 residues long. In DNA, the CDR3 is TGTGCCTGGAGGGACAAGCGATCGAACACTGAAGCTTTCTTT. This encodes CAWRDKRSNTEAFF.